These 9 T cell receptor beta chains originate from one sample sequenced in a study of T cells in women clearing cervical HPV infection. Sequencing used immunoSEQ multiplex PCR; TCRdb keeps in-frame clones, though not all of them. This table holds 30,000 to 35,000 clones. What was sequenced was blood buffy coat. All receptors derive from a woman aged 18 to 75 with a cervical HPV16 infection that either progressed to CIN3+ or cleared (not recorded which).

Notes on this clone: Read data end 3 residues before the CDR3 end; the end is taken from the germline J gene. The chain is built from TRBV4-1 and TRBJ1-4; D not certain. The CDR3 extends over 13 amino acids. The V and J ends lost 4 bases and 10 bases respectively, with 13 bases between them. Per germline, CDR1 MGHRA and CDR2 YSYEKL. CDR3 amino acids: CASSPVTYGKLFF. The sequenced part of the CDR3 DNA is TGCGCCAGCAGCCCCGTCACTTACGGAAAA.

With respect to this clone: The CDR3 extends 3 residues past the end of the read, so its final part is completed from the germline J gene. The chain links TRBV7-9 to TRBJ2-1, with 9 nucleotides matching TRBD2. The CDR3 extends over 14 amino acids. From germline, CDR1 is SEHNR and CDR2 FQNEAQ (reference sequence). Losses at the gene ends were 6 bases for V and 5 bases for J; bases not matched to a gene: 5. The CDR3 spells CASSSGSFHNEQFF. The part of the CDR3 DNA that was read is TGTGCCAGCAGTAGCGGGAGTTTCCACAATGAG.

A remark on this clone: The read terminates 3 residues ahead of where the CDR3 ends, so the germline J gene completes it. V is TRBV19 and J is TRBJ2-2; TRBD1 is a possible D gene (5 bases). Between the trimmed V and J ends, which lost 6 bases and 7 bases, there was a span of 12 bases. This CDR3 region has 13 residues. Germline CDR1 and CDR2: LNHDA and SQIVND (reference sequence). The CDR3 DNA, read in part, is TGTGCCAGTAGCCCAGGGAATGTCGGGGAG. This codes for CASSPGNVGE. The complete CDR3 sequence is CASSPGNVGELFF.

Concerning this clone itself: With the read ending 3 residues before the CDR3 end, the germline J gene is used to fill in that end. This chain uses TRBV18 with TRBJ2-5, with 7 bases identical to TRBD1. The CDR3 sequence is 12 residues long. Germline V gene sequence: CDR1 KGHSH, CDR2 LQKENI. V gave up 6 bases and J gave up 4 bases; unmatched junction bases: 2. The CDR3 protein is CASSTGVETQYF. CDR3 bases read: TGTGCCAGCTCCACAGGGGTAGAGACC.

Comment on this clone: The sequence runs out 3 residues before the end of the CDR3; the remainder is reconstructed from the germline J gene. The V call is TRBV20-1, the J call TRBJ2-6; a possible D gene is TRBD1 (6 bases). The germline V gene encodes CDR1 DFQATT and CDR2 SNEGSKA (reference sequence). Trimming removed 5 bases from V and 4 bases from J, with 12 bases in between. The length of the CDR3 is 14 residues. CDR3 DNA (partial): TGCAGTGCTTACAGGGTACCCGGGGCCAACGTC. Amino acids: CSAYRVPGANV. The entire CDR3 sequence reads CSAYRVPGANVLTF.

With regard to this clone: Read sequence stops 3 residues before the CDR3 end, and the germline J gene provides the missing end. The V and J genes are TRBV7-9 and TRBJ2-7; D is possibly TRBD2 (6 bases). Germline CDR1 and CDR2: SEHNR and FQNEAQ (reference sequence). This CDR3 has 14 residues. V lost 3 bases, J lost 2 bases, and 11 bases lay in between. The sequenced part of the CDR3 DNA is TGTGCCAGCAGCTTCGGGGGTTGGGCCTACGAG. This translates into CASSFGGWAYE. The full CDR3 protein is CASSFGGWAYEQYF.

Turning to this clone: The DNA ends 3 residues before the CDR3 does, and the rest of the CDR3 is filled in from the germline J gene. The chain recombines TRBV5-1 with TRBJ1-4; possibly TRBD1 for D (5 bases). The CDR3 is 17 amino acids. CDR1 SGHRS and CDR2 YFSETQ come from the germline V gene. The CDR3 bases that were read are TGCGCCAGCAGCTTCCTCAGACAGCTCTCTGGGGCCAACGTA. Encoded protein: CASSFLRQLSGANV. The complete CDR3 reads CASSFLRQLSGANVLFF.

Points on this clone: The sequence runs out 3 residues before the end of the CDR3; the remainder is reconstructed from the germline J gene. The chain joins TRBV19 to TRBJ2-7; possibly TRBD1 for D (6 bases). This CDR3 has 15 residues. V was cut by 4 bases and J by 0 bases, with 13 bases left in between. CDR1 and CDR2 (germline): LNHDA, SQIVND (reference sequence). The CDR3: CASSTSGVSSYEQYF. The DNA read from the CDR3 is TGTGCCAGTAGTACCTCAGGGGTTAGCTCCTACGAG.

CDR3 bases read: TGTGCCAGCAGCGTGTCAGGGGCGCCCAAAAACATT. Residues: CASSVSGAPKNI. The whole CDR3 is CASSVSGAPKNIQYF. The V gene is TRBV9, the J gene TRBJ2-4; tentative D call: TRBD1 (6 bases). The sequenced fragment ends 3 residues before the CDR3 boundary, so the rest is inferred from the germline J gene. CDR3 length equals 15 residues. Looked up from germline, CDR1 is SGDLS and CDR2 is YYNGEE. The germline V and J ends were trimmed by 2 bases and 2 bases, with 11 bases remaining between them. The variable domain in full, with the rest retrieved from reference TRBV9 and TRBJ2-4, is DSGVTQTPKHLITATGQRVTLRCSPRSGDLSVYWYQQSLDQGLQFLIQYYNGEERAKGNILERFSAQQFPDLHSELNLSSLELGDSALYFCASSVSGAPKNIQYFGAGTRLSVL.